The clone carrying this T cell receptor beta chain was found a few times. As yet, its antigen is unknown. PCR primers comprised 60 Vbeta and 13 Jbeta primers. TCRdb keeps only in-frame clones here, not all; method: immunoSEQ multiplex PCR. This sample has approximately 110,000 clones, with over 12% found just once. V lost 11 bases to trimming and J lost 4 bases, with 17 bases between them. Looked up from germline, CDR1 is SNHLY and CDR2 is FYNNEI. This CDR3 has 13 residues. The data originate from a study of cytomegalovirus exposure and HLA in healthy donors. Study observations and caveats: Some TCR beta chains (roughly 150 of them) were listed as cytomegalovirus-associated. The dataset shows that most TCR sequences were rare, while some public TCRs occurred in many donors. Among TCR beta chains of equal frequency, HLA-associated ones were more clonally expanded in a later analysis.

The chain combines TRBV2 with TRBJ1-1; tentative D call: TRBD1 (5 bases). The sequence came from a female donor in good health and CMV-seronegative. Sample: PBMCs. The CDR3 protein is CAPTGGIGTEAFF. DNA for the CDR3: TGTGCCCCCACCGGGGGGATTGGCACTGAAGCTTTCTTT.